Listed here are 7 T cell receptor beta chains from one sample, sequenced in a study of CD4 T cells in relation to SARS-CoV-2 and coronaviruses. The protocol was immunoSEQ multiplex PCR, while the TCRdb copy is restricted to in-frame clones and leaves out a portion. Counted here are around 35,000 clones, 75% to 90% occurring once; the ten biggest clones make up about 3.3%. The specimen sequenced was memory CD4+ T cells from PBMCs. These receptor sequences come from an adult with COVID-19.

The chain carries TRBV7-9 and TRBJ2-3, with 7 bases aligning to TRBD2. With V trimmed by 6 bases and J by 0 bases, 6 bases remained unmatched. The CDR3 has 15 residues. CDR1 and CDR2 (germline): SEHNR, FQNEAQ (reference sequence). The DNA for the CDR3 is TGTGCCAGCAGAGTAGCGGGTACTAGCACAGATACGCAGTATTTT. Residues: CASRVAGTSTDTQYF. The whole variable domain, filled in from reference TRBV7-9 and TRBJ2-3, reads DTGVSQNPRHKITKRGQNVTFRCDPISEHNRLYWYRQTLGQGPEFLTYFQNEAQLEKSRLLSDRFSAERPKGSFSTLEIQRTEQGDSAMYLCASRVAGTSTDTQYFGPGTRLTVL.

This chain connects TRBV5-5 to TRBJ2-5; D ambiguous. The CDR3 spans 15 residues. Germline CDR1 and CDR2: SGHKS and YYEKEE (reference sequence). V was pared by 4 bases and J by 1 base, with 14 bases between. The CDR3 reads CASSRPPAPQETQYF. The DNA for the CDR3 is TGTGCCAGCAGCCGCCCTCCCGCCCCCCAAGAGACCCAGTACTTC.

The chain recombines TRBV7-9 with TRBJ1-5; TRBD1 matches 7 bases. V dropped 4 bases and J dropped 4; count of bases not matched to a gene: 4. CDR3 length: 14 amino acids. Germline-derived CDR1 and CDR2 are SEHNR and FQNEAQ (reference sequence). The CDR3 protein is CASSSTGRNQPQHF. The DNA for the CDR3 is TGTGCCAGCAGCTCGACAGGGCGGAATCAGCCCCAGCATTTT. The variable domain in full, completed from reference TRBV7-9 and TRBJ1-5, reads DTGVSQNPRHKITKRGQNVTFRCDPISEHNRLYWYRQTLGQGPEFLTYFQNEAQLEKSRLLSDRFSAERPKGSFSTLEIQRTEQGDSAMYLCASSSTGRNQPQHFGDGTRLSIL.

The CDR3 loop is CASTRLLDRVRSGANVLTF. The CDR3 region has the DNA TGCGCCAGCACACGGTTGCTGGACAGGGTTCGTTCTGGGGCCAACGTCCTGACTTTC. This chain links TRBV5-1 with TRBJ2-6; TRBD1 matches 8 bases. Germline loops: CDR1 SGHRS, CDR2 YFSETQ. The CDR3 spans 19 residues. Trimming at V came to 6 bases and at J to 1 base, leaving 15 bases not matched to a gene.

The CDR3 sequence: CASSRGLAGVSTGELFF. For the CDR3, the DNA is TGCGCCAGCAGCCGGGGACTAGCGGGAGTGTCCACCGGGGAGCTGTTTTTT. The rearrangement joins TRBV5-1 to TRBJ2-2, with 14 bases lining up with TRBD2. V lost 4 bases to trimming and J lost 4 bases; unmatched junction nucleotides: 6. There are 17 residues in the CDR3. Germline lookup yields CDR1 SGHRS and CDR2 YFSETQ.

In nucleotides, the CDR3 is TGTGCCAGCTCACCCGCAGGGGGGAATTCACCCCTCCACTTT. This sequence encodes CASSPAGGNSPLHF. The rearrangement links TRBV18 to TRBJ1-6, with TRBD1 matching over 7 bases. Trimming removed 3 bases from V and 7 bases from J; junction bases left unmatched: 3. The length of the CDR3 is 14 residues. The germline gives CDR1 KGHSH, CDR2 LQKENI.

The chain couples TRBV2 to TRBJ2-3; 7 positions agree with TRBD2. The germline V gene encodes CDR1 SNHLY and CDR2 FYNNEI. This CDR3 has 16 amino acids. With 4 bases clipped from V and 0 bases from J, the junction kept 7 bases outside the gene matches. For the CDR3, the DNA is TGTGCCAGCAGTGGAGGCCCTAGCGGAAGCACAGATACGCAGTATTTT. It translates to CASSGGPSGSTDTQYF.